These T cell receptor beta chains were read from a single sample in a study of regulatory T cells in long-lasting Graves disease. In TCRdb, the multiplex PCR reads were re-called with MiXCR into one record per CDR3 protein. The sample has a few hundred thousand distinct CDR3 sequences; 20% are singletons. The sequencing here drew on peripheral blood mononuclear cells (PBMCs), taken at new diagnosis, from a patient treated with antithyroid drugs. Receptor source: a female donor with Graves disease. CDR3s include the opening cysteine and the closing phenylalanine or tryptophan. The D gene is left open where the match is weak. Where a row states a size, it is once, few, many or the class of an expanded clone; other rows omit it.

V gene	clone size	J gene	D gene	CDR3 protein	CDR3 DNA
TRBV11-2	many	TRBJ2-5	-	CASSLLTGRRLQETQYF	TGTGCCAGCAGCTTATTGACGGGGAGGAGACTTCAAGAGACCCAGTACTTC
TRBV6-1	many	TRBJ1-5	-	CATLSHYSNQPQHF	TGTGCCACTCTCAGCCATTATAGCAATCAGCCCCAGCATTTT
TRBV20-1	-	TRBJ2-5	-	CSARVGRVGTQYF	TGCAGTGCTAGAGTCGGACGGGTCGGGACCCAGTACTTC
TRBV29-1	-	TRBJ2-7	TRBD1	CSVVGTGRTYEQYF	TGCAGCGTTGTAGGGACAGGGCGAACCTACGAGCAGTACTTC
TRBV6-1	many	TRBJ2-7	-	CASRGRGSTYEQYF	TGTGCCAGCAGGGGCAGGGGATCTACCTACGAGCAGTACTTC
TRBV4-2	few	TRBJ2-3	TRBD2	CASSQASGRGSDTQYF	TGTGCCAGCAGCCAGGCTAGCGGGAGGGGGTCAGATACGCAGTATTTT
TRBV2	many	TRBJ2-7	-	CASSLQDFYEQYF	TGTGCCAGCAGCCTTCAGGACTTCTACGAGCAGTACTTC
TRBV7-3	-	TRBJ2-3	-	CASSFTEDTQYF	TGTGCCAGCAGCTTTACCGAGGATACGCAGTATTTT
TRBV11-2	many	TRBJ2-7	-	CASSQDRQVYEQYF	TGCGCCAGCAGCCAAGATAGGCAGGTCTACGAGCAGTACTTC
TRBV24-1	once	TRBJ2-1	TRBD2	CATSDLLAGGSFNEQFF	TGTGCCACCAGTGATTTGCTAGCGGGGGGAAGTTTCAATGAGCAGTTCTTC
TRBV30	many	TRBJ2-3	TRBD2	CAWTNGLGTDTQYF	TGTGCCTGGACGAATGGACTAGGCACAGATACGCAGTATTTT
TRBV6-2/TRBV6-3	-	TRBJ2-1	TRBD2	CASSTGLAGGYNEQSF	TGTGCCAGCAGTACAGGACTAGCGGGGGGGTACAATGAGCAGTCCTTC
TRBV20-1	many	TRBJ1-2	-	CSARDHGTDGYTF	TGCAGTGCTAGAGATCACGGGACGGATGGCTACACCTTC
TRBV30	many	TRBJ1-1	TRBD1	CAWSSGTGGNTEAFF	TGTGCCTGGAGTAGCGGGACAGGGGGGAACACTGAAGCTTTCTTT
TRBV7-3	many	TRBJ2-7	TRBD2	CASSFREVSYEQYF	TGTGCCAGCAGCTTCCGGGAGGTCTCCTACGAGCAGTACTTC
TRBV12-3/TRBV12-4	many	TRBJ1-1	-	CASSPYRGEAEAFF	TGTGCCAGCAGTCCCTATAGGGGCGAGGCTGAAGCTTTCTTT
TRBV5-1	-	TRBJ1-6	TRBD1	CASSLSRDSSSPLHF	TGCGCCAGCAGCTTGAGTAGGGACAGCAGTTCACCCCTCCACTTT
TRBV11-1	-	TRBJ2-1	-	CASSSTRSLSSYNEQFF	TGTGCCAGCAGCTCGACCCGATCTCTGAGCTCCTACAATGAGCAGTTCTTC
TRBV30	many	TRBJ1-1	TRBD1	CAWSVRRTGASEAFF	TGTGCCTGGAGTGTACGACGGACAGGGGCGTCTGAAGCTTTCTTT
TRBV7-2	many	TRBJ1-1	-	CASSLKAVSTEAFF	TGTGCCAGCAGCTTAAAGGCGGTTTCTACTGAAGCTTTCTTT
TRBV15	many	TRBJ1-2	-	CATSRELDWNYGYTF	TGTGCCACCAGCAGAGAATTAGACTGGAACTATGGCTACACCTTC
TRBV12-3/TRBV12-4	many	TRBJ2-2	-	CASSFREDGELFF	TGTGCCAGCAGTTTCAGGGAGGACGGGGAGCTGTTTTTT
TRBV6-1	many	TRBJ1-5	-	CASTNQRGQPQHF	TGTGCCAGCACAAACCAGAGAGGACAGCCCCAGCATTTT
TRBV7-9	few	TRBJ2-5	TRBD2	CASSTGLAQETQYF	TGTGCCAGCAGCACGGGACTAGCACAAGAGACCCAGTACTTC
TRBV9	-	TRBJ2-1	-	CASSVGTSSYNEQFF	TGTGCCAGCAGTGTAGGGACGAGCTCCTACAATGAGCAGTTCTTC